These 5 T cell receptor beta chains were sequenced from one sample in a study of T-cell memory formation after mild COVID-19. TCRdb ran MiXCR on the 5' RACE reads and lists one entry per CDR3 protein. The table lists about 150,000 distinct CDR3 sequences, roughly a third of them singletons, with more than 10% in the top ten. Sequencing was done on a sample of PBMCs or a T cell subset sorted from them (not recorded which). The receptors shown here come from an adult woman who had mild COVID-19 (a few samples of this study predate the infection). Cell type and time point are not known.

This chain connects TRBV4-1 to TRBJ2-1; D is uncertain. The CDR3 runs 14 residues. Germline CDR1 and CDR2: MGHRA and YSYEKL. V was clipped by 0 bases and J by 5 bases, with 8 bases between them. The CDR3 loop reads CASSQDPIHNEQFF. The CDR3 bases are TGCGCCAGCAGCCAAGACCCGATTCACAATGAGCAGTTCTTC.

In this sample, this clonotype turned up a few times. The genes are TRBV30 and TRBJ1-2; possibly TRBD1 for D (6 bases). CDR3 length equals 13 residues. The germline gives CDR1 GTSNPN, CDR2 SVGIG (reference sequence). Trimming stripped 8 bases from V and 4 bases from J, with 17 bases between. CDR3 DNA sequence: TGTGCCGGCCCTATCAGGGGAATCTATGGCTACACCTTC. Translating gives CAGPIRGIYGYTF.

The CDR3, as DNA: TGCGCCAGCAGAGCAGTAGCGGTCGGTGAGCAGTTCTTC. Protein product: CASRAVAVGEQFF. The chain combines TRBV5-1 with TRBJ2-1; D perhaps matches TRBD2 (6 bases). V lost 5 bases and J lost 9, with 15 bases in between. The germline gives CDR1 SGHRS, CDR2 YFSETQ. The CDR3 loop spans 13 amino acids.

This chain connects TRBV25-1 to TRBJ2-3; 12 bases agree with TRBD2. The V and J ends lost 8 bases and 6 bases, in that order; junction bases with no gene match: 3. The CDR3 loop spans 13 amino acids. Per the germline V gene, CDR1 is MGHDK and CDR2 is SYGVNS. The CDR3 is CASWTSGADTQYF. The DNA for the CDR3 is TGTGCCAGCTGGACTAGCGGGGCGGATACGCAGTATTTT.

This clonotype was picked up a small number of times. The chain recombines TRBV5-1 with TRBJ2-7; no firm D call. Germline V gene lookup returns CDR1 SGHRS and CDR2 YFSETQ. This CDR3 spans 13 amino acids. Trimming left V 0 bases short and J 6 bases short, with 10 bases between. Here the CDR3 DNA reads TGCGCCAGCAGCTTGGCCTCCCCCTCCGAGCAGTACTTC. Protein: CASSLASPSEQYF.